This TCR beta chain was found in a study of radiation and T cells in renal cell carcinoma (dated by TCRdb to 2020 to 2022). Notes on the research overall: Samples were obtained from a clinical trial, in which 15 Gy stereotactic body radiation therapy was delivered to primary renal cell carcinomas and nephrectomy was performed 4 weeks later. In the approximately 53 samples combined, around 3.7 million unique CDR3 nucleotide sequences were found, encoding roughly 2.5 million unique CDR3 amino acid sequences. TCR beta sequencing covered over 50 samples in total, comprising some 25 tumors and around 27 peripheral blood samples.

Following the manufacturer's recommendations, the immunoSEQ kit was used to generate TCR beta libraries from genomic DNA. For library preparation, a first multiplex PCR was performed with proprietary primers, followed by a second PCR in which unique barcodes were added, and bead cleanups were performed after each round. Each sample batch included a kit-provided positive control reaction and a negative control reaction. The final libraries were assessed on an Agilent 4200 TapeStation D1000 ScreenTape, pooled by volume, and quantified by qPCR. Sequencing was performed on an Illumina NextSeq500 using a MidOutput 150-cycle cartridge, with 156 Read1 cycles, 15 Index1 cycles, and the kit custom primers. The pooled library was loaded at around 1.1 pM with a roughly 20% PhiX control spike-in. The paper's processing steps were these. Vendor-processed data were analyzed in R, and a clonotype was defined as all T cells sharing the same CDR3 nucleotide sequence. For clone abundance analyses, frequencies were normalized to the 10,000 most abundant clones in each sample. Public T cell clones, averaging fewer than five per sample, were removed before analysis. Tumor-enriched and baseline blood-enriched clonotypes were defined by at least a 32-fold difference in abundance between compartments. A beta-binomial differential abundance model was applied to find clonotypes that expanded or contracted between blood time points. Tumor-blood repertoire similarity was measured with the Baroni-Urbani and Buser coefficient, and groups were compared using two-tailed Wilcoxon tests in R. The table comes from immuneACCESS by way of TCRdb, which keeps in-frame sequences with V and J called. Part of the clones is missing from these tables; in studies checked, under half for an unresolved V gene and the rest for unknown reasons. The V and J calls and the clone size are those of that table, but D and trimming were determined from the DNA. The sample contains about 59,000 clones, approximately 80% of them found a single time. The top ten constitute roughly 8% of the sample.

On this clone: Its antigen specificity is not known. Base-call qualities are not available, and no considerably larger clone is one nucleotide away.

Per the publication, the time point label means: baseline pretreatment blood. This specimen's treatment or condition label, interpreted: 15 Gy SBRT to primary tumor, nephrectomy 4 weeks later. To follow tumor-enriched clonotypes, peripheral blood was collected serially from radiation-treated patients at baseline and again at 2 weeks and 4 weeks after SBRT. Every patient's renal cell carcinoma showed clear cell pathology. The QIAamp DNA Blood Mini Kit (Qiagen) was used to prepare genomic DNA for TCR sequencing. The analyses included just those samples that passed every quality control check. From its cysteine to its phenylalanine, the CDR3 spans 15 amino acids. The CDR3 DNA has 45 bases and is translated from base 1. According to the germline V gene (reference sequence), CDR1 reads SGHNT and CDR2 reads YYREEE. V is cut by 4 bases and J by 0 bases, and the space between the germline ends is 13 bases.

The study at large found these results: Dynamics of the blood repertoire were not tracked past 4 weeks after treatment. With a single-armed trial design, the study had no way to address how radiation dose or scheduling affects the TCR repertoire. No pretreatment tumor biopsies were available, so the baseline intratumoral presence of clonotypes could not be determined. In blood, the top tumor clonotypes increased between baseline and 2 weeks post-radiation and then shrank by 4 weeks, which suggests that tumor-resident clones expanded only transiently.

The sample here was blood, taken from a patient whose treatment included radiotherapy and nephrectomy. This clonotype was sampled from a man between 60 and 75 years old with renal cell carcinoma. Here the chain combines TRBV5-4 and TRBJ2-5; the D gene is possibly TRBD1, with 6 bases matching. CDR3 protein: CASSHGRGYQETQYF. The DNA sequence is given as TGTGCCAGCAGCCATGGAAGGGGGTACCAAGAGACCCAGTACTTC.